Listed here is a single TCR beta chain. What it binds is not known. These data come from a study of CD8+ T cells in alopecia areata. In germline, CDR1 is SQVTM, CDR2 ANQGSEA. Trimming pared 3 bases from V and 2 bases from J, leaving 13 bases between. The CDR3 loop spans 15 amino acids. Whole-study results and caveats: Higher clonality was seen in lesional scalp than in normal scalp, especially in alopecia totalis/universalis.

RNA was isolated and reverse transcribed to cDNA, the sequencing template. The table came from immunoSEQ multiplex PCR; TCRdb's copy has only in-frame clones and leaves some out. The sample has just over 150,000 clones; around half are singletons. This chain uses TRBV29-1 with TRBJ2-2; a weak D match, TRBD1 (7 bases). This specimen consisted of CD8+ T cells sorted from blood, obtained at week 0. The origin of this receptor is a human donor with alopecia areata. The CDR3 loop reads CSVERGQPNTGELFF. DNA of the CDR3: TGCAGCGTTGAGCGGGGACAGCCAAACACCGGGGAGCTGTTTTTT.